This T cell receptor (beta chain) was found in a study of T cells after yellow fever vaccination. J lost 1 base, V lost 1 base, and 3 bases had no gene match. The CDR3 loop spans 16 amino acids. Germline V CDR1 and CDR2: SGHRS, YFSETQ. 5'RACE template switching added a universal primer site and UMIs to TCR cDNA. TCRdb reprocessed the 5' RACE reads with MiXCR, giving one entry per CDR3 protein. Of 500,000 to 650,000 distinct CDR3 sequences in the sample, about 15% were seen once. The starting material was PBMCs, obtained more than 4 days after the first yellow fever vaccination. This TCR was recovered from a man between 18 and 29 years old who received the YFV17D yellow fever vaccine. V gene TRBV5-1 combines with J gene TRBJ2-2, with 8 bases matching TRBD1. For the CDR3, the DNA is TGCGCCAGCAGCTTGAATGGACAGGGGAACACCGGGGAGCTGTTTTTT. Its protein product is CASSLNGQGNTGELFF. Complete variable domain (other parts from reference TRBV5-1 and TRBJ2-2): KAGVTQTPRYLIKTRGQQVTLSCSPISGHRSVSWYQQTPGQGLQFLFEYFSETQRNKGNFPGRFSGRQFSNSRSEMNVSTLELGDSALYLCASSLNGQGNTGELFFGEGSRLTVL.